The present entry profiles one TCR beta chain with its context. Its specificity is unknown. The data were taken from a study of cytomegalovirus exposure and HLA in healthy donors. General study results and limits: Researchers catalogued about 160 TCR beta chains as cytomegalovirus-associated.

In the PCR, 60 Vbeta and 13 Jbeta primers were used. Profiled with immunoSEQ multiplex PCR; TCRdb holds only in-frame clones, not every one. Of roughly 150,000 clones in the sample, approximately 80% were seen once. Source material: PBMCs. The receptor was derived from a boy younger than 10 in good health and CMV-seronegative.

The CDR3 spells CASSEGLAGTNTGELFF. The CDR3 bases are TGTGCCAGCAGCGAGGGACTAGCGGGGACAAACACCGGGGAGCTGTTTTTT. The genes are TRBV9 and TRBJ2-2, with 13 bases identical to TRBD2. With 3 bases clipped from V and 2 bases from J, the junction kept 4 bases outside the gene matches. The CDR3 contains 17 residues. Germline CDR1 is SGDLS and CDR2 is YYNGEE.